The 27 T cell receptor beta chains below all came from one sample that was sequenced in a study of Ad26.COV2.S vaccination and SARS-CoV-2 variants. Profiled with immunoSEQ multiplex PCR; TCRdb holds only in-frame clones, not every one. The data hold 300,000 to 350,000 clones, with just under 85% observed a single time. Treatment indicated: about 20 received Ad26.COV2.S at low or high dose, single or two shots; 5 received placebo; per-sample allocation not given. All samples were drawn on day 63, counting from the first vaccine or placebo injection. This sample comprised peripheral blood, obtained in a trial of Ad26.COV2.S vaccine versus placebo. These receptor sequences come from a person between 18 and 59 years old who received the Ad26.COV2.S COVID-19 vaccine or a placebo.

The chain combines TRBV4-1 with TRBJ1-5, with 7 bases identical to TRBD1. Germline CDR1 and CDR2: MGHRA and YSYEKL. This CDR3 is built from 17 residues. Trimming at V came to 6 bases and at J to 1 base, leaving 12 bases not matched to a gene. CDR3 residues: CASSYGTVGSSNQPQHF. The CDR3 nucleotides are TGCGCCAGCAGTTATGGGACAGTGGGGTCGAGCAATCAGCCCCAGCATTTT.

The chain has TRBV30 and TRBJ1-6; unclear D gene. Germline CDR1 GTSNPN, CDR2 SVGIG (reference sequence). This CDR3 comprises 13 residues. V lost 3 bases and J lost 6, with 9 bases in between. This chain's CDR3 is CAWSFSFNSPLHF. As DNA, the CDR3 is TGTGCCTGGAGCTTTTCTTTTAATTCACCCCTCCACTTT.

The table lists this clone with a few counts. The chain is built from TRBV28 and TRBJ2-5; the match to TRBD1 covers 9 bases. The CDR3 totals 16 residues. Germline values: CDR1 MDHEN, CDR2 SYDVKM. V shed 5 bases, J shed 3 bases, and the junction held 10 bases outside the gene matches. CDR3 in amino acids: CASSPWGQGGKETQYF. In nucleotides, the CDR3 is TGTGCCAGCAGTCCGTGGGGACAGGGTGGAAAAGAGACCCAGTACTTC.

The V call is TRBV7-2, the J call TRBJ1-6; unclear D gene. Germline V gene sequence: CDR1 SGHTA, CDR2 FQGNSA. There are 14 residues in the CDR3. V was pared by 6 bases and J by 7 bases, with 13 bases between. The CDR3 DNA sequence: TGTGCCAGCAGTCCCAACTCAGGAAATTCACCCCTCCACTTT. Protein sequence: CASSPNSGNSPLHF.

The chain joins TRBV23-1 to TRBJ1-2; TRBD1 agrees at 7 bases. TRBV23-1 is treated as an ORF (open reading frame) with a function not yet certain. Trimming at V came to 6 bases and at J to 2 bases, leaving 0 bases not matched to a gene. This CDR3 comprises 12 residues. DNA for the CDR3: TGCGCCAGCAGACAGGGGAACTATGGCTACACCTTC. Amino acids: CASRQGNYGYTF.

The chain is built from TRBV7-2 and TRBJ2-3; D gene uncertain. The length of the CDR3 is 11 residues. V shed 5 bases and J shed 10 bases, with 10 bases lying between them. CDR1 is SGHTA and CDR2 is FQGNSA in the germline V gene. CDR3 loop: CASSPGPAQYF. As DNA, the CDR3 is TGTGCCAGCAGCCCCGGCCCGGCGCAGTATTTT.

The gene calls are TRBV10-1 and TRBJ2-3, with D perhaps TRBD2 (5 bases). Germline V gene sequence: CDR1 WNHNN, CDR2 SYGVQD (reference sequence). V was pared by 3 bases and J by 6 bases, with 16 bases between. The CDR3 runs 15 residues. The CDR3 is CASSEVRGSLDTQYF. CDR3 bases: TGCGCCAGCAGTGAAGTTAGAGGGTCCTTGGATACGCAGTATTTT.

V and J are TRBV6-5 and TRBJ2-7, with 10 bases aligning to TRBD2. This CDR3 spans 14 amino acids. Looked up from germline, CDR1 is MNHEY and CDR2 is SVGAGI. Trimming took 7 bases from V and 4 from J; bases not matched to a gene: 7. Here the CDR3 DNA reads TGTGCCAGCACGCTAGCGGGGGACGAATACGAGCAGTACTTC. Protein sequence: CASTLAGDEYEQYF.

CDR3 sequence reads: CASSDTTKPQHF. The CDR3 bases are TGTGCCAGCTCAGACACTACCAAGCCCCAGCATTTT. The rearrangement joins TRBV18 to TRBJ1-5, with no clear D. This CDR3 is built from 12 residues. Germline CDR1 and CDR2: KGHSH and LQKENI. Trimming removed 5 bases from V and 8 bases from J, with 10 bases in between.

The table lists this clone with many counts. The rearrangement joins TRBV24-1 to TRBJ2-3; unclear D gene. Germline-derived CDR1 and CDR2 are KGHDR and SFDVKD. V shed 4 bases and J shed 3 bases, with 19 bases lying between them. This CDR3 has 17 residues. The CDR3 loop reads CATSDRPRPDRTDTQYF. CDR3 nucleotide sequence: TGTGCCACCAGTGACCGACCTCGTCCGGATAGGACAGATACGCAGTATTTT.

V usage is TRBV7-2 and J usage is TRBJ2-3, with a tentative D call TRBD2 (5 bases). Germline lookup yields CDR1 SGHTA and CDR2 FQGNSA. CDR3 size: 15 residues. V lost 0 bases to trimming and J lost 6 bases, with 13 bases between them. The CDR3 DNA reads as TGTGCCAGCAGCTTAGCGTCCCGGGGTATGGATACGCAGTATTTT. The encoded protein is CASSLASRGMDTQYF. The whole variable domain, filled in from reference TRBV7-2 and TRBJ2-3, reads GAGVSQSPSNKVTEKGKDVELRCDPISGHTALYWYRQSLGQGLEFLIYFQGNSAPDKSGLPSDRFSAERTGGSVSTLTIQRTQQEDSAVYLCASSLASRGMDTQYFGPGTRLTVL.

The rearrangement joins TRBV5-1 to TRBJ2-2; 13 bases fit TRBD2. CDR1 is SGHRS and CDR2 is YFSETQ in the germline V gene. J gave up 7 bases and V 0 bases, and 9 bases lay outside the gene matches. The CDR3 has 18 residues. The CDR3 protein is CASSLDGTSGAYGGELFF. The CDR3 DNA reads TGCGCCAGCAGCTTGGACGGGACTAGCGGGGCGTACGGCGGGGAGCTGTTTTTT.

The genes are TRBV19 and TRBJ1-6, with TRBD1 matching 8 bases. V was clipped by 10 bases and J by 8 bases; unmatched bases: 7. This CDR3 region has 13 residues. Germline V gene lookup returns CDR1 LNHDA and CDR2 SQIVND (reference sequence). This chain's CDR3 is CAIMDRDYSPLHF. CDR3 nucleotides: TGTGCCATTATGGACAGGGACTATTCACCCCTCCACTTT.

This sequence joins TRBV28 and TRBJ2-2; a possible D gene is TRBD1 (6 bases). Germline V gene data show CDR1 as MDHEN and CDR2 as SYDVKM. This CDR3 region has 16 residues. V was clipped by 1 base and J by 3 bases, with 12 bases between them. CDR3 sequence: CASSLLDSGDTGELFF. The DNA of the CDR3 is TGTGCCAGCAGTTTATTGGACAGCGGAGACACCGGGGAGCTGTTTTTT. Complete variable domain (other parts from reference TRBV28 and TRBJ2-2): DVKVTQSSRYLVKRTGEKVFLECVQDMDHENMFWYRQDPGLGLRLIYFSYDVKMKEKGDIPEGYSVSREKKERFSLILESASTNQTSMYLCASSLLDSGDTGELFFGEGSRLTVL.

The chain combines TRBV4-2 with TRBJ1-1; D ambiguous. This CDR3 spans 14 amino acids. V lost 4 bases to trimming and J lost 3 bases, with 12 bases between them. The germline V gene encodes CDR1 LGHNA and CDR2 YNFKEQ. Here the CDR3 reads CASSPQVSDTEAFF. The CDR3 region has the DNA TGTGCCAGCAGCCCCCAGGTGTCGGACACTGAAGCTTTCTTT.

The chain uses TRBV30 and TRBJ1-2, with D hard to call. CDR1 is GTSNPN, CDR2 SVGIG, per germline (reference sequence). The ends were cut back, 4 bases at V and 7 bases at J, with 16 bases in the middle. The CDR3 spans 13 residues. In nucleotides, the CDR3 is TGTGCCTGGACCACCTTGGGGTGGGGTGGCTACACCTTC. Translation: CAWTTLGWGGYTF. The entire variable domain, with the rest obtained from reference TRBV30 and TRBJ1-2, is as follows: SQTIHQWPATLVQPVGSPLSLECTVEGTSNPNLYWYRQAAGRGLQLLFYSVGIGQISSEVPQNLSASRPQDRQFILSSKKLLLSDSGFYLCAWTTLGWGGYTFGSGTRLTVV.

The CDR3, as DNA: TGTGCCAGCAGCGTAGGGAGTAGCGGGGGGCAGGAGCAGTTCTTC. This sequence encodes CASSVGSSGGQEQFF. The J gene is TRBJ2-1, the V gene TRBV9, with TRBD2 matching over 10 bases. The germline gives CDR1 SGDLS, CDR2 YYNGEE. This CDR3 has 15 residues. The V segment lost 0 bases and the J segment 10 bases; nucleotides outside the gene matches: 7.

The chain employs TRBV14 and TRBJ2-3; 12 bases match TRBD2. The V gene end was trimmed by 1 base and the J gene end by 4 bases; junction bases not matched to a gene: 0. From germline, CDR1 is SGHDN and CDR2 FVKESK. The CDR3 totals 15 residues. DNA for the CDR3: TGTGCCAGCAGCCAAGGACTAGCGGGGGCAGATACGCAGTATTTT. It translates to CASSQGLAGADTQYF.

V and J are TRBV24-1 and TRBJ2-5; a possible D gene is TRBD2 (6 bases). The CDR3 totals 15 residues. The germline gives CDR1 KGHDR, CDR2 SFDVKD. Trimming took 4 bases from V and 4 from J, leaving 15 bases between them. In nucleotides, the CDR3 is TGTGCCACCAGTGACTGGGGTGGGGGGTCAGAGACCCAGTACTTC. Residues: CATSDWGGGSETQYF.

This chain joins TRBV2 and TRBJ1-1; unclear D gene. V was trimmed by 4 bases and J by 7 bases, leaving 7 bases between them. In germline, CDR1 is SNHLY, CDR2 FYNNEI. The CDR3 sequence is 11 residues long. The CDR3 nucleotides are TGTGCCAGCAGTGGGTACGGTGAAGCTTTCTTT. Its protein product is CASSGYGEAFF.

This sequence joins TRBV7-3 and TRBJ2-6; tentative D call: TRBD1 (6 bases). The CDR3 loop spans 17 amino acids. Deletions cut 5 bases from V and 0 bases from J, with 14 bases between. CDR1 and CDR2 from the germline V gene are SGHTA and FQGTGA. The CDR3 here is CASSLDGTLSGANVLTF. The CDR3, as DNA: TGTGCCAGCAGCCTGGACGGGACACTCTCTGGGGCCAACGTCCTGACTTTC.

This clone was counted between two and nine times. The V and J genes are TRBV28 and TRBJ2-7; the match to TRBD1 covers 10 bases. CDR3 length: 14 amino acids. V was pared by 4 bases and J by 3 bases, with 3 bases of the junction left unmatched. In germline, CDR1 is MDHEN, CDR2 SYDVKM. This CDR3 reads CASSSRTGGYEQYF. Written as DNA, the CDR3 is TGTGCCAGCAGTTCTAGGACAGGGGGCTACGAGCAGTACTTC.

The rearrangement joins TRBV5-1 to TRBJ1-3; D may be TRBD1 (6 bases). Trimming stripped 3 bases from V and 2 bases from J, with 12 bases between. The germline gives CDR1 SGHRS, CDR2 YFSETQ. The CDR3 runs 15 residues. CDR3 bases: TGCGCCAGCAGCTCGAACAGGGTTCCTGGAAACACCATATATTTT. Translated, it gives CASSSNRVPGNTIYF.

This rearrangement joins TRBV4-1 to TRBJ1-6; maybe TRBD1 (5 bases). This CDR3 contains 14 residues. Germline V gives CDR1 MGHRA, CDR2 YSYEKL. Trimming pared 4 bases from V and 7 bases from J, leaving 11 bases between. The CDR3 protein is CASSRGEGNSPLHF. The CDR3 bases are TGCGCCAGCAGCCGAGGGGAAGGGAATTCACCCCTCCACTTT.

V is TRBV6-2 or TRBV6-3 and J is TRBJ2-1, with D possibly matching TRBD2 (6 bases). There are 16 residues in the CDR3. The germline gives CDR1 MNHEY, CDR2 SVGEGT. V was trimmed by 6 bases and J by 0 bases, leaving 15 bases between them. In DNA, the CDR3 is TGTGCCAGCAGCCCCGCGGGACTGAGCTCCTACAATGAGCAGTTCTTC. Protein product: CASSPAGLSSYNEQFF.

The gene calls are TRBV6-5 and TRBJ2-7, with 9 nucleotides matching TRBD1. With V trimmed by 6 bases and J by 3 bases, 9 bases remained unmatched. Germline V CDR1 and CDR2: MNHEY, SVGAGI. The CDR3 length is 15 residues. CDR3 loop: CASSKPGQGIYEQYF. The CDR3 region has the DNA TGTGCCAGCAGCAAACCGGGACAGGGAATCTACGAGCAGTACTTC.

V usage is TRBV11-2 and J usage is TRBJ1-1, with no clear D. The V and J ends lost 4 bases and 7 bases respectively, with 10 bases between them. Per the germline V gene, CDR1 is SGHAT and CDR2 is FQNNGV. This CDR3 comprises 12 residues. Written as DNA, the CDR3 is TGTGCCAGCAGCTCCACGGTGGGTGAAGCTTTCTTT. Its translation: CASSSTVGEAFF.